Reported below is one T cell receptor (beta chain). No antigen is known for it. This record comes from a study of cytomegalovirus exposure and HLA in healthy donors. Study-level results: Likely technical artifact: a cluster of highly shared sequence variants.

The study ran its PCR with 60 Vbeta and 13 Jbeta primers. Using immunoSEQ multiplex PCR, the repertoire was profiled, and TCRdb retains in-frame clones only, with some absent. The data hold 150,000 or so clones, with less than 85% observed a single time. The CDR3 spans 13 residues. The V and J ends lost 0 bases and 8 bases respectively, with 10 bases between them. The germline V gene has CDR1 LNHDA and CDR2 SQIVND (reference sequence). The sequenced sample consisted of PBMCs. The sequence was obtained from a woman aged 50 to 60 in good health and CMV-seropositive. This chain uses TRBV19 with TRBJ1-2, with D tentatively TRBD1 (6 bases). CDR3 nucleotides: TGTGCCAGTAGTATAGAACAGGGAAAGGGCTACACCTTC. Amino acid sequence: CASSIEQGKGYTF.